Reported below is one T cell receptor (beta chain). The antigen is undetermined. Using its own MiXCR run on the 5' RACE reads, TCRdb lists one record per CDR3 protein. This sample has about 62,000 distinct CDR3 sequences, with roughly 30% found just once. This CDR3 has 16 amino acids. V trimming: 2 bases; J trimming: 2 bases; junction bases outside the gene matches: 3. Germline CDR1 reads SGHRS; CDR2 reads YFSETQ. Study outcomes and limitations: Tumor-infiltrating Treg TCR alpha and beta sequences overlapped most with tumor naive CD4+ T cells, then blood naive.

The sequenced material came from tumor-infiltrating naive CD4+ T cells sorted from the breast tumor. Sample subset: naive CD4+ T cells, CD4+CD45RA+CD25-. This chain uses TRBV5-1 with TRBJ2-1; TRBD2 aligns across 11 bases. This sequence was found in a female donor with breast cancer. The CDR3 spells CASSFNSGGAYNEQFF. Written as DNA, the CDR3 is TGCGCCAGCAGCTTTAATAGCGGGGGGGCCTACAATGAGCAGTTCTTC. Based on the CDR3 plus reference TRBV5-1 and TRBJ2-1, the full variable domain is KAGVTQTPRYLIKTRGQQVTLSCSPISGHRSVSWYQQTPGQGLQFLFEYFSETQRNKGNFPGRFSGRQFSNSRSEMNVSTLELGDSALYLCASSFNSGGAYNEQFFGPGTRLTVL.